One and the same sample provided the 26 T cell receptor beta chains below, sequenced in a study of human T cells and chemical hapten exposure. The time point: pre-sensitization, week 0. Treatment described: therapeutic diphenylcyclopropenone sensitization with weekly scalp DPC. Unfractionated whole blood yielded the extracted total RNA. Using its own MiXCR run on the RACE reads, TCRdb lists one record per CDR3 protein. The sample contains tens of thousands of distinct CDR3 sequences, 9.5% to 15% of which appear only once. The material sequenced was whole blood, taken in connection with sensitization to the hapten diphenylcyclopropenone (DPC). The receptors come from a woman in her thirties or forties with alopecia areata. Some clones in this sample may be carry-over from other donors' samples.

The gene calls are TRBV10-3 and TRBJ2-3; 11 nucleotides match TRBD2. Unmatched junction bases numbered 4, after V lost 7 bases and J lost 4 bases. The CDR3 runs to 14 residues. The germline CDR1 and CDR2 sequences are ENHRY and SYGVKD. Here the CDR3 reads CAITELAGADTQYF. CDR3 DNA: TGTGCCATCACGGAACTAGCGGGAGCAGATACGCAGTATTTT.

This clonotype was observed at least ten times. CDR3 loop: CSVRGRRADTQYF. CDR3 DNA sequence: TGCAGTGTGCGTGGGAGGCGGGCAGATACGCAGTATTTT. V gene TRBV20-1 combines with J gene TRBJ2-3, with D possibly being TRBD2 (6 bases). Germline V gene sequence: CDR1 DFQATT, CDR2 SNEGSKA (reference sequence). V was pared by 7 bases and J by 4 bases, with 15 bases between. There are 13 residues in the CDR3.

This clonotype was seen ten or more times. J is TRBJ2-3 and V is TRBV6-2 or TRBV6-3, with D unresolved. This CDR3 is 12 amino acids long. Germline values: CDR1 MNHEY, CDR2 SVGEGT. Trimming cost V 6 bases and J 5 bases, with 9 bases left between them. CDR3: CASSPRVDTQYF. The CDR3 nucleotides read TGTGCCAGCAGCCCTCGAGTAGATACGCAGTATTTT.

This clonotype was observed many times. The CDR3 sequence: CASSQWGRSAEAFF. CDR3 DNA sequence: TGTGCCAGCAGTCAATGGGGGCGGTCCGCTGAAGCTTTCTTT. V is TRBV27 and J is TRBJ1-1; perhaps TRBD1 as D (6 bases). The CDR3 loop spans 14 amino acids. Trimming took 5 bases from V and 6 from J, leaving 16 bases between them. Germline V gives CDR1 MNHEY, CDR2 SMNVEV (reference sequence).

This chain uses TRBV12-3 or TRBV12-4 with TRBJ1-2; D remains unclear. The CDR3 runs 12 residues. V was pared by 1 base and J by 5 bases, with 5 bases between. In DNA form, the CDR3 reads TGTGCCAGCAGTTTAGACGGGTATGGCTACACCTTC. Amino acids: CASSLDGYGYTF.

This clonotype was detected many times. The chain employs TRBV7-2 and TRBJ1-2, with 11 nucleotides matching TRBD1. Trimming cost V 4 bases and J 4 bases; bases outside gene matches: 8. Per germline, CDR1 SGHTA and CDR2 FQGNSA. This CDR3 spans 16 amino acids. The DNA of the CDR3 is TGTGCCAGCAGCTCCCTGGGACAGGGGGGATTCTATGGCTACACCTTC. Its translation is CASSSLGQGGFYGYTF.

This clonotype came up a few times. CDR3 sequence: CASSQERRQVVDGYTF. As DNA, the CDR3 is TGTGCCAGCAGCCAAGAAAGAAGGCAGGTTGTCGATGGCTACACCTTC. The V gene is TRBV4-2, the J gene TRBJ1-2; no firm D call. CDR1 is LGHNA and CDR2 is YNFKEQ in the germline V gene. The CDR3 has 16 residues. Trimming left V 0 bases short and J 6 bases short, with 17 bases between.

The V call is TRBV28, the J call TRBJ2-3; TRBD2 matches 13 bases. The V and J ends lost 8 bases and 5 bases, in that order; junction bases with no gene match: 4. CDR3 size: 14 residues. In germline, CDR1 is MDHEN, CDR2 SYDVKM. The CDR3: CASRTSGGGDTQYF. DNA for the CDR3: TGTGCCAGCCGGACTAGCGGGGGCGGAGATACGCAGTATTTT.

This clonotype has a handful of counts. The chain is built from TRBV28 and TRBJ2-1, with D perhaps matching TRBD1 (6 bases). V was clipped by 2 bases and J by 6 bases, with 26 bases between them. The germline gives CDR1 MDHEN, CDR2 SYDVKM. This CDR3 has 19 amino acids. The CDR3 nucleotides are TGTGCCAGCAGTTTAGCCACCAGGGGACCGCTTAGTTTGTTCAATGAGCAGTTCTTC. Amino acid sequence: CASSLATRGPLSLFNEQFF. Variable domain in full (rest from reference TRBV28 and TRBJ2-1): DVKVTQSSRYLVKRTGEKVFLECVQDMDHENMFWYRQDPGLGLRLIYFSYDVKMKEKGDIPEGYSVSREKKERFSLILESASTNQTSMYLCASSLATRGPLSLFNEQFFGPGTRLTVL.

In its sample, this clonotype was seen many times. V is TRBV28 and J is TRBJ1-2; D is uncertain. V shed 2 bases and J shed 5 bases, with 9 bases lying between them. The CDR3 sequence is 13 residues long. Germline loops: CDR1 MDHEN, CDR2 SYDVKM. In nucleotides, the CDR3 is TGTGCCAGCAGTTTAAGTACAGCATATGGCTACACCTTC. This encodes CASSLSTAYGYTF.

This clonotype was detected ten times or more. This chain links TRBV10-1 with TRBJ1-4, with D hard to call. Germline values: CDR1 WNHNN, CDR2 SYGVQD (reference sequence). V was cut by 5 bases and J by 5 bases, with 15 bases left in between. The length of the CDR3 is 15 residues. In DNA, the CDR3 is TGCGCCAGCAGTCCCGGCAGTGGGGAAAATGAAAAACTGTTTTTT. It translates to CASSPGSGENEKLFF.

The chain has TRBV28 and TRBJ2-7, with 8 bases aligning to TRBD1. In germline, CDR1 is MDHEN, CDR2 SYDVKM. The CDR3 consists of 15 residues. V was clipped by 6 bases and J by 2 bases; unmatched bases: 9. In DNA, the CDR3 is TGTGCCAGCAGAAAGGCTGGGACAGGAACCTACGAGCAGTACTTC. Encoded protein: CASRKAGTGTYEQYF.

This chain joins TRBV2 and TRBJ1-4, with D uncertain. This CDR3 region has 10 residues. Germline CDR1 SNHLY, CDR2 FYNNEI. V lost 8 bases, J lost 8 bases, and 6 bases lay in between. CDR3 sequence reads: CASGEEKLFF. Here the CDR3 DNA reads TGTGCCAGCGGGGAGGAAAAACTGTTTTTT.

This clonotype showed up many times. This chain uses TRBV14 with TRBJ2-1; D could derive from TRBD1 or TRBD2 (5 bases each). V was clipped by 3 bases and J by 0 bases, with 9 bases between them. Germline V CDR1 and CDR2: SGHDN, FVKESK. The CDR3 sequence is 15 residues long. CDR3 residues: CASSHPGTSYNEQFF. CDR3 sequence (DNA): TGTGCCAGCAGCCACCCCGGGACCTCCTACAATGAGCAGTTCTTC. Complete variable domain (other parts from reference TRBV14 and TRBJ2-1): EAGVTQFPSHSVIEKGQTVTLRCDPISGHDNLYWYRRVMGKEIKFLLHFVKESKQDESGMPNNRFLAERTGGTYSTLKVQPAELEDSGVYFCASSHPGTSYNEQFFGPGTRLTVL.

This rearrangement joins TRBV12-5 to TRBJ1-4; TRBD1 is a possible D gene (5 bases). Germline values: CDR1 LGHNT, CDR2 FRNRAP. The V end was cut by 3 bases, the J end by 6 bases, with 14 bases between. The CDR3 covers 15 residues. CDR3 loop: CASGLRRGEDEKLFF. As DNA, the CDR3 is TGTGCTAGTGGTTTACGGCGAGGGGAGGATGAAAAACTGTTTTTT.

This clonotype showed up many times. J is TRBJ2-7 and V is TRBV19; 7 bases agree with TRBD2. This CDR3 region has 14 residues. Trimming removed 3 bases from V and 5 bases from J; junction bases left unmatched: 7. Germline CDR1 LNHDA, CDR2 SQIVND (reference sequence). The DNA of the CDR3 is TGTGCCAGTAGTATCGGGGAGGGATCGAACGAGCAGTACTTC. Encoded protein: CASSIGEGSNEQYF.

This clonotype has ten or more counts. The CDR3: CASSTYSGTGFSGANVLTF. The DNA for the CDR3 is TGTGCCAGCAGCACTTACTCCGGGACAGGGTTCTCTGGGGCCAACGTCCTGACTTTC. This chain uses TRBV7-9 with TRBJ2-6, with TRBD1 identical over 9 bases. The CDR3 sequence is 19 residues long. Looked up from germline, CDR1 is SEHNR and CDR2 is FQNEAQ (reference sequence). The ends lost 5 bases at V and 0 bases at J; junction bases unmatched: 11.

The V call is TRBV7-9, the J call TRBJ2-7, with a weak D call TRBD2 (7 bases). This CDR3 region has 15 residues. Trimming pared 5 bases from V and 0 bases from J, leaving 14 bases between. Germline CDR1 and CDR2: SEHNR and FQNEAQ (reference sequence). The CDR3 nucleotides read TGTGCCAGCAGCGTCCGGGGGGCAGTCTCCTACGAGCAGTACTTC. It translates to CASSVRGAVSYEQYF.

V gene TRBV3-1 combines with J gene TRBJ1-4; D not certain. Germline V gives CDR1 LGHDT, CDR2 YNNKEL (reference sequence). The CDR3 runs 12 residues. The V end lost 0 bases, the J end lost 15 bases, and 11 bases lay between the germline ends. The CDR3 protein is CASSQEGYPVFF. The DNA of the CDR3 is TGTGCCAGCAGCCAAGAGGGATATCCGGTGTTTTTT.

Note on this clonotype: Relative to the germline gene, one junction end is altered; a read error may explain this. This chain links TRBV27 with TRBJ2-1; D gene unclear. This CDR3 spans 14 amino acids. Germline values: CDR1 MNHEY, CDR2 SMNVEV (reference sequence). CDR3 sequence reads: CASSLSGPINEQFF. CDR3 in DNA: TGTGCCAGCAGTCTATCGGGTCCTATAAATGAGCAGTTCTTC.

This clonotype ranks as medium-sized. This sequence joins TRBV30 and TRBJ2-7, with a weak D call TRBD1 (6 bases). CDR1 is GTSNPN and CDR2 is SVGIG in the germline V gene (reference sequence). The CDR3 runs to 14 residues. The V end lost 0 bases, the J end lost 3 bases, and 12 bases lay between the germline ends. This CDR3 reads CAWSVGGPLYEQYF. The DNA for the CDR3 is TGTGCCTGGAGTGTAGGGGGACCGCTCTACGAGCAGTACTTC.

Ten or more counts support this clonotype. The final CDR3 position lacks the conserved phenylalanine or tryptophan, pointing to a likely read error. The DNA is omitted, as the CDR3 cannot be located on it reliably, and the CDR3 follows TCRdb's listing. The chain recombines TRBV12-3 or TRBV12-4 with TRBJ1-2; the DNA was not used to check the table's D call, TRBD1. From its first to its last residue, the CDR3 has 12 amino acids. The CDR3 here is CASSPPTGPPSL.

Many counts were recorded for this clonotype. The chain employs TRBV28 and TRBJ2-7; D is perhaps TRBD1 (5 bases). Looked up from germline, CDR1 is MDHEN and CDR2 is SYDVKM. Trimming took off 2 bases at V and 2 bases at J, with 10 bases between the two ends. There are 14 residues in the CDR3. CDR3 coding DNA: TGTGCCAGCAGTTTAGAAAGGGGCCCCTACGAGCAGTACTTC. Encoded protein: CASSLERGPYEQYF.

This clonotype showed up many times. V gene TRBV9 combines with J gene TRBJ2-7, with no clear D. CDR1 and CDR2 from the germline V gene are SGDLS and YYNGEE. CDR3 length equals 15 residues. The V end was cut by 0 bases, the J end by 5 bases, with 15 bases between. The CDR3: CASSVGLQLVDEQYF. The CDR3, as DNA: TGTGCCAGCAGCGTAGGCCTACAGTTAGTCGACGAGCAGTACTTC.

This clonotype was detected many times. The chain uses TRBV19 and TRBJ1-5; tentative D call: TRBD1 (5 bases). This CDR3 has 14 residues. The V end lost 6 bases, the J end lost 0 bases, and 9 bases lay between the germline ends. CDR1 is LNHDA and CDR2 is SQIVND in the germline V gene (reference sequence). The CDR3 DNA follows: TGTGCCAGTAGCAAGACAGATAGCAATCAGCCCCAGCATTTT. Its protein is CASSKTDSNQPQHF. The variable domain in full, completed from reference TRBV19 and TRBJ1-5, reads DGGITQSPKYLFRKEGQNVTLSCEQNLNHDAMYWYRQDPGQGLRLIYYSQIVNDFQKGDIAEGYSVSREKKESFPLTVTSAQKNPTAFYLCASSKTDSNQPQHFGDGTRLSIL.

This clonotype has a count of ten or more. The genes are TRBV7-9 and TRBJ2-7; TRBD1 might be the D (6 bases). The V gene's germline CDR1 is SEHNR and CDR2 FQNEAQ (reference sequence). The CDR3 has 14 residues. Trimming took off 2 bases at V and 6 bases at J, with 14 bases between the two ends. CDR3 in DNA: TGTGCCAGCAGCTTAACCACCTCAGGGGCCGAGCAGTACTTC. It codes for CASSLTTSGAEQYF. Variable domain in full (rest from reference TRBV7-9 and TRBJ2-7): DTGVSQNPRHKITKRGQNVTFRCDPISEHNRLYWYRQTLGQGPEFLTYFQNEAQLEKSRLLSDRFSAERPKGSFSTLEIQRTEQGDSAMYLCASSLTTSGAEQYFGPGTRLTVT.